A single TCR beta chain is shown here with its context. These data are taken from a study of CD8+ T cells in alopecia areata. TCR sequencing used cDNA made by reverse transcription of extracted RNA. Clones were read by immunoSEQ multiplex PCR, and TCRdb kept only the in-frame ones, dropping some. The sample contains some 58,000 clones, more than 45% of which appear only once. Germline CDR1 and CDR2: SGDLS and YYNGEE. V lost 0 bases and J 0 bases, leaving 10 bases between the germline ends. CDR3 size: 16 residues. As to treatment: oral pan-JAK inhibitor, 5-10 mg twice daily. Sample: CD8+ T cells sorted from blood, taken around week 37, from a patient treated with tofacitinib. The chain couples TRBV9 to TRBJ2-4; D gene unclear. The clonotype comes from a human donor with alopecia areata. DNA for the CDR3: TGTGCCAGCAGCGTAGGGGCAGACCTAGCCAAAAACATTCAGTACTTC. Translated: CASSVGADLAKNIQYF.